This T cell receptor beta chain was identified during a study of regulatory T cells in long-lasting Graves disease. Building the TCR beta libraries relied on iRepertoire HTBI primers, and CDR3 regions underwent Arm-PCR. TCRdb processed the multiplex PCR reads anew with MiXCR; each CDR3 protein has one entry. The table lists 300,000 to 400,000 distinct CDR3 sequences, over 15% of them singletons. As to time point: newly diagnosed GD, antithyroid drugs for less than 3 months. The TCR library was made from RNA extracted from PBMCs. With regard to this clonotype: Its antigen is unidentified.

Notes on the study in general: Those with persistent disease had in common more public clonotypes (approximately 2,500) than new patients (more than 900). Peripheral blood, not thyroid tissue, was the sole material studied.

V lost 2 bases, J lost 12 bases, and 15 bases lay in between. CDR1 and CDR2 (germline): SGHDT, YYEEEE. The CDR3 extends over 14 amino acids. This sample was also put to use in a study of T cells in Graves' hyperthyroidism and ophthalmopathy. From that second work: The TCR CDR3 first-round RT-PCR relied on the HTBI primer set.

The genes are TRBV5-6 and TRBJ1-6; D remains ambiguous. This sequence was found in a man aged 35 to 55 with Graves disease. Sample: peripheral blood mononuclear cells (PBMCs), taken at new diagnosis, from a patient treated with antithyroid drugs. This chain's CDR3 is CASSFVYRSGPLHF. The CDR3 region has the DNA TGTGCCAGCAGCTTCGTATACCGGTCGGGACCCCTCCACTTT.